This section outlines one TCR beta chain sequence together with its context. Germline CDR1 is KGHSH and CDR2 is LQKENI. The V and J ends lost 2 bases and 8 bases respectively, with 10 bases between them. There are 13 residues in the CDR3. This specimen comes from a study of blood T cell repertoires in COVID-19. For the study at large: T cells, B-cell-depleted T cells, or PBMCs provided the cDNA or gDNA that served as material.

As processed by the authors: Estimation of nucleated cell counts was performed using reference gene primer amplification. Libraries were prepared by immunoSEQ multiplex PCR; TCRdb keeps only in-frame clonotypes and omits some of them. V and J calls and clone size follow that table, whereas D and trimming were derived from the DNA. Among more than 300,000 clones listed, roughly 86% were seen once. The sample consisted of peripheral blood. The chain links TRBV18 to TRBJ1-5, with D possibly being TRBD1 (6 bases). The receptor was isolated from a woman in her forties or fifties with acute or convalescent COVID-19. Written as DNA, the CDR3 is TGTGCCAGCTCACCAATGGACAGCGAGCCCCAGCATTTT. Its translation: CASSPMDSEPQHF. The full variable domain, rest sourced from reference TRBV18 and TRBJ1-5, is NAGVMQNPRHLVRRRGQEARLRCSPMKGHSHVYWYRQLPEEGLKFMVYLQKENIIDESGMPKERFSAEFPKEGPSILRIQQVVRGDSAAYFCASSPMDSEPQHFGDGTRLSIL.